A single sample gave rise to the 3 T cell receptor beta chains below, sequenced in a study of control samples from healthy donors and cancer patients. Only in-frame clones appear in the TCRdb table, and some are missing; sequencing was by immunoSEQ multiplex PCR. Here the sample spans 150,000 to 160,000 clones, over 90% being singletons. Sequenced material: blood. These receptors came from a man aged 45-65 years in good health.

As for this clone: One junction end does not reproduce the germline sequence, and a read error may be involved. The V and J genes are TRBV29-1 and TRBJ2-1, with 7 positions matching TRBD2. The germline V gene has CDR1 SQVTM and CDR2 ANQGSEA. The length of the CDR3 is 14 residues. The CDR3 region is CSAEPPGLLNEQFF. In DNA form, the CDR3 reads TGCAGCGCTGAACCACCGGGACTACTCAATGAGCAGTTCTTC.

The chain joins TRBV25-1 to TRBJ1-2, with TRBD1 matching 7 bases. The CDR3 has 14 amino acids. J gave up 4 bases and V 1 base, and 3 bases lay outside the gene matches. Per germline, CDR1 MGHDK and CDR2 SYGVNS. The CDR3: CASSESGGIYGYTF. The CDR3 coding sequence is TGTGCCAGCAGTGAATCAGGGGGTATCTATGGCTACACCTTC.

The chain carries TRBV10-1 and TRBJ2-5; D is perhaps TRBD1 (6 bases). The CDR3 totals 14 residues. V was clipped by 4 bases and J by 9 bases, with 18 bases between them. The V gene's germline CDR1 is WNHNN and CDR2 SYGVQD (reference sequence). The DNA of the CDR3 is TGCGCCAGCAGTGTCGGGCAGGGGAGACCGGCCCAGTACTTC. It is translated as CASSVGQGRPAQYF.